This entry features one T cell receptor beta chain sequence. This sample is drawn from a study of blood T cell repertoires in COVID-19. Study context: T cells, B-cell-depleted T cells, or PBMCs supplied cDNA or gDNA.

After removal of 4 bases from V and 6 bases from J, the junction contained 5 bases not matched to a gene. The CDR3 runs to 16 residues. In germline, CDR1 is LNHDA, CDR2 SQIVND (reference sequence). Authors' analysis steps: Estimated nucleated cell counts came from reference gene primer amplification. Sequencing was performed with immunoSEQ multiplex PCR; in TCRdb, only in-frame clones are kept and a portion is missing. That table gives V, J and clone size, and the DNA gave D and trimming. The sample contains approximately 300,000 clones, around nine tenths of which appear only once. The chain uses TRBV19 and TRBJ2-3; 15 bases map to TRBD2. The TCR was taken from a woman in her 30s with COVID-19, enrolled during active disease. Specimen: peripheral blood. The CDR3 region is CASSSGLAGGPDTQYF. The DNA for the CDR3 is TGTGCCAGTAGTAGCGGACTAGCGGGAGGGCCCGATACGCAGTATTTT.